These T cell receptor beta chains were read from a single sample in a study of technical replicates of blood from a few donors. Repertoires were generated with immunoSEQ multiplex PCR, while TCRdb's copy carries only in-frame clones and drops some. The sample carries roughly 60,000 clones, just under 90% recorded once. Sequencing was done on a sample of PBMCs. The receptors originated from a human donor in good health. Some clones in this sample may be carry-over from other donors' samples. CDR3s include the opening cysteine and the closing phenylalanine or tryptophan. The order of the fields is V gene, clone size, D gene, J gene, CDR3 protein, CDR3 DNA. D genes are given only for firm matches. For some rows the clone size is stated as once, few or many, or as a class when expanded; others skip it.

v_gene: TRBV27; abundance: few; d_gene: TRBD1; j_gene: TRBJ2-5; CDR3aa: CASSSPGQEQETQYF; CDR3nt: TGTGCCAGCAGTTCCCCCGGACAGGAACAAGAGACCCAGTACTTC
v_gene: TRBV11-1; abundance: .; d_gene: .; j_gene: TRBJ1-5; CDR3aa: CASSRPRRGEGYQPQHF; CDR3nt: TGTGCCAGCAGCCGACCCCGTCGGGGGGAGGGTTATCAGCCCCAGCATTTT
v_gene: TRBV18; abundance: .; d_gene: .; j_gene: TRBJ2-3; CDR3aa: CASSPRQATDTQYF; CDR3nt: TGTGCCAGCTCACCACGACAGGCCACAGATACGCAGTATTTT
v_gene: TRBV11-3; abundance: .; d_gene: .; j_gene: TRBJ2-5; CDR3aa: CASSLRGQETQYF; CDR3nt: TGTGCCAGCAGCTTACGGGGGCAAGAGACCCAGTACTTC
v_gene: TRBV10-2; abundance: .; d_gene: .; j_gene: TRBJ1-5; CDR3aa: CASSEEGLGWPQHF; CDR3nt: TGCGCCAGCAGTGAGGAGGGCCTCGGGTGGCCCCAGCATTTT
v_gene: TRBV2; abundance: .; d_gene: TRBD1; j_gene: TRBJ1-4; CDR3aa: CASKLPGQGLEKLFF; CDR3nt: TGTGCCAGCAAACTCCCGGGACAGGGTCTTGAAAAACTGTTTTTT
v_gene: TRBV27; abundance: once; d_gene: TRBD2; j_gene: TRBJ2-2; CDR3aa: CASIKLAGGQNTGELFF; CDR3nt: TGTGCCAGCATCAAACTAGCGGGGGGGCAAAACACCGGGGAGCTGTTTTTT
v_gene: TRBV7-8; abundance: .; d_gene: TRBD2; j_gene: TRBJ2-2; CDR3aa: CASSPTLAGRTGELFF; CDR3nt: TGTGCCAGCAGCCCCACTCTAGCGGGTCGGACCGGGGAGCTGTTTTTT
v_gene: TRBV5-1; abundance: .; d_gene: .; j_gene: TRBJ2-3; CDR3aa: CASSLGGTNTDTQYF; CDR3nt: TGCGCCAGCAGCTTGGGAGGAACGAACACAGATACGCAGTATTTT
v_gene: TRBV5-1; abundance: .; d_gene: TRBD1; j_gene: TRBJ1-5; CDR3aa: CASSVTGNSNQPQHF; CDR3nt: TGCGCCAGCAGCGTGACAGGGAATAGCAATCAGCCCCAGCATTTT
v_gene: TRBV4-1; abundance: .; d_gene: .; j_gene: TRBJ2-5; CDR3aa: CASSQGVRETQYF; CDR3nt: TGCGCCAGCAGCCAAGGAGTCCGAGAGACCCAGTACTTC
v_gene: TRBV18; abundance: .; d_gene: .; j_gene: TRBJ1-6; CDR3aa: CASSRAGPNAYNSPLHF; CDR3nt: TGTGCCAGCTCACGTGCGGGACCAAACGCTTATAATTCACCCCTCCACTTT
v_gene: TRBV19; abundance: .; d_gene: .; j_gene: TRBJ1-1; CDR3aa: CASSHGRGRPMNTEAFF; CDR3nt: TGTGCCAGTAGTCACGGGAGGGGGAGACCGATGAACACTGAAGCTTTCTTT
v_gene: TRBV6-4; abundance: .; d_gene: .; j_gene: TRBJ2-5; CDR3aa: CASSDSYHRAKKETQYF; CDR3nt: TGTGCCAGCAGTGACTCTTATCACAGAGCTAAAAAAGAGACCCAGTACTTC
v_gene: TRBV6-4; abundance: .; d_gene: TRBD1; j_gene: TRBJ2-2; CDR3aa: CASSPRGSTGELFF; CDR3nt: TGTGCCAGCAGCCCCAGGGGGAGCACCGGGGAGCTGTTTTTT
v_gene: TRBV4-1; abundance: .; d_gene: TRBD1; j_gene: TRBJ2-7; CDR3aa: CASSQGQGFLYEQYF; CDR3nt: TGCGCCAGCAGCCAGGGACAGGGGTTTCTCTACGAGCAGTACTTC
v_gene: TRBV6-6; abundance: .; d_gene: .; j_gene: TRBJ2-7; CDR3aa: CASSIQTRYEQYF; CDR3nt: TGTGCCAGCAGTATACAGACGCGATACGAGCAGTACTTC
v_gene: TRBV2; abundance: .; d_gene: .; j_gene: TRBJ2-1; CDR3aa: CASSESRASSYNEQFF; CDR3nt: TGTGCCAGCAGTGAATCCAGGGCAAGCTCCTACAATGAGCAGTTCTTC
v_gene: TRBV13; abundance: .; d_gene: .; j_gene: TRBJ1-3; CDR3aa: CASTTVRASGNTIYF; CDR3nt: TGTGCCAGCACCACCGTCAGGGCCTCTGGAAACACCATATATTTT
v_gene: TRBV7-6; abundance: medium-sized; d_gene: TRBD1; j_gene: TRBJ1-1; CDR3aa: CASSRGAGGIMNTEAFF; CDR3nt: TGTGCCAGCAGCCGGGGCGCAGGGGGGATAATGAACACTGAAGCTTTCTTT
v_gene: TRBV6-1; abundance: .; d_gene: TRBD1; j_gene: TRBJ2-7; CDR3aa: CASSFTDRVGEQYF; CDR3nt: TGTGCCAGCAGTTTTACGGACAGGGTGGGTGAGCAGTACTTC
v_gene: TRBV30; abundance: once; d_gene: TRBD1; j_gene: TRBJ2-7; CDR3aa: CAWNYRGLDYEQYF; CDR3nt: TGTGCCTGGAATTACAGGGGGCTTGACTACGAGCAGTACTTC
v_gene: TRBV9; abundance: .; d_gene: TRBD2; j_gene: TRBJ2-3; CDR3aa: CASSVAFSSGVSTDTQYF; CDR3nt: TGTGCCAGCAGCGTAGCTTTTAGTAGCGGGGTTAGCACAGATACGCAGTATTTT
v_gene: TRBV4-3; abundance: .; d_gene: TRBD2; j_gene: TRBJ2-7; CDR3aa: CASSQIAGGTYEQYF; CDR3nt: TGCGCCAGCAGCCAGATAGCGGGAGGGACCTACGAGCAGTACTTC
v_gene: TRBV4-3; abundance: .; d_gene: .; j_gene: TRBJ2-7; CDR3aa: CASSQGAGTYEQYF; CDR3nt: TGCGCCAGCAGCCAAGGGGCAGGGACCTACGAGCAGTACTTC
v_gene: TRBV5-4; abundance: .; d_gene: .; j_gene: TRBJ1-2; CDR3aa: CASSFKGTGHGYTF; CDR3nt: TGTGCCAGCAGCTTTAAGGGTACAGGGCATGGCTACACCTTC
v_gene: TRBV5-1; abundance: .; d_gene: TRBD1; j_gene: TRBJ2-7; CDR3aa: CASSPAPQGAKNEQYF; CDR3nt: TGCGCCAGCAGTCCCGCCCCGCAGGGGGCAAAAAACGAGCAGTACTTC
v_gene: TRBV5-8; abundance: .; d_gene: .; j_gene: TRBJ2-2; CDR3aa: CASSPLLGLADSTGELFF; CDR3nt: TGTGCCAGCAGCCCCCTCTTAGGACTTGCGGATTCCACCGGGGAGCTGTTTTTT
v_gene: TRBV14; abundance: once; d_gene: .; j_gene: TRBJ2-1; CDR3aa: CASSQGTGSYNEQFF; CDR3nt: TGTGCCAGCAGCCAAGGGACGGGATCCTACAATGAGCAGTTCTTC
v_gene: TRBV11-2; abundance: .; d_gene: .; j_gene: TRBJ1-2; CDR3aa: CASSSSRVWDYGYTF; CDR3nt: TGTGCCAGCAGCTCATCACGGGTCTGGGACTATGGCTACACCTTC
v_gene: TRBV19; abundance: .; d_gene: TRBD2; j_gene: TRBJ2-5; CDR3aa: CASSPGLAGAETQYF; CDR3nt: TGTGCCAGTAGCCCTGGACTAGCGGGGGCGGAGACCCAGTACTTC
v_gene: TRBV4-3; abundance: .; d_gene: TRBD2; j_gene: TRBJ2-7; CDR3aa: CASSQELAGTSYEQYF; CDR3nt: TGCGCCAGCAGCCAAGAACTAGCGGGGACTTCCTACGAGCAGTACTTC
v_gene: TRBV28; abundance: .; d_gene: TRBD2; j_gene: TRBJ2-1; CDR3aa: CASSSRVAGGDEQFF; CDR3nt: TGTGCCAGCAGTTCCCGGGTAGCGGGAGGGGATGAGCAGTTCTTC
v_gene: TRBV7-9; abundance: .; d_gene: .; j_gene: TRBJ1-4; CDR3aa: CASSLRTDNEKLFF; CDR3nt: TGTGCCAGCAGCTTAAGGACAGATAATGAAAAACTGTTTTTT
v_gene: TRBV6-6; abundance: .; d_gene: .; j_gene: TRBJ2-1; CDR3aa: CASSYSGAGPLYEQFF; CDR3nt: TGTGCCAGCAGTTACTCGGGCGCGGGCCCACTTTATGAGCAGTTCTTC
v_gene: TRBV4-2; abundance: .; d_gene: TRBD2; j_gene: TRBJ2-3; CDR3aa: CASRAGTSGSSTDTQYF; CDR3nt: TGTGCCAGCCGAGCCGGGACTAGCGGGTCTAGCACAGATACGCAGTATTTT
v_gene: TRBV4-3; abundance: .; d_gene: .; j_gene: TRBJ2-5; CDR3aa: CASSQDLGLATIQTQYF; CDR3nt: TGCGCCAGCAGCCAAGATCTTGGCCTAGCAACTATCCAGACCCAGTACTTC
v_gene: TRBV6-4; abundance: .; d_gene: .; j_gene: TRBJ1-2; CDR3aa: CASTPEPGLMYGYTF; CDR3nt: TGTGCCAGCACCCCGGAACCGGGACTGATGTATGGCTACACCTTC
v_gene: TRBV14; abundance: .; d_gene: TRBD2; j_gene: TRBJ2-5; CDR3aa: CASSQDSGGGETQYF; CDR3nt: TGTGCCAGCAGCCAAGATAGCGGGGGTGGAGAGACCCAGTACTTC
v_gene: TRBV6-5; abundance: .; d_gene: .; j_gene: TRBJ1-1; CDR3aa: CASSYSKHTEAFF; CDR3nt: TGTGCCAGCAGTTACTCGAAGCACACTGAAGCTTTCTTT
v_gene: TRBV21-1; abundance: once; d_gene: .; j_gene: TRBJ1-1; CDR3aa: CASSPRTGDGTEAFF; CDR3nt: TGTGCCAGCAGCCCACGAACAGGGGATGGCACTGAAGCTTTCTTT
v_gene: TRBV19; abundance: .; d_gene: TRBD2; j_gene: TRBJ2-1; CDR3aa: CASSIFASGSSYNEQFF; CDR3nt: TGTGCCAGTAGTATATTCGCTAGCGGTAGCTCCTACAATGAGCAGTTCTTC
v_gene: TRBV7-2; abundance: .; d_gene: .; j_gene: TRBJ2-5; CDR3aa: CASSLARGGRETQYF; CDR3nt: TGTGCCAGCAGCTTAGCGAGGGGGGGGCGAGAGACCCAGTACTTC
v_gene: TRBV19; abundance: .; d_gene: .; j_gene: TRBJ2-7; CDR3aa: CASRMFWSSYEQYF; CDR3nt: TGTGCCAGTAGGATGTTCTGGAGCTCCTACGAGCAGTACTTC
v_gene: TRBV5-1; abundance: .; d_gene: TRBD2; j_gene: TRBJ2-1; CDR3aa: CASRERLAGGPHEQFF; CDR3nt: TGCGCCAGCAGGGAGAGACTAGCGGGGGGACCCCATGAGCAGTTCTTC
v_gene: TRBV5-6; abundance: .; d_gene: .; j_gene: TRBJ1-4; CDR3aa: CASSLGSGINEKLFF; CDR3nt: TGTGCCAGCAGCTTGGGATCGGGGATTAATGAAAAACTGTTTTTT
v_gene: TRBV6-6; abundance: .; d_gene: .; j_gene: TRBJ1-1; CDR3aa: CASSYLLTMNTEAFF; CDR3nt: TGTGCCAGCAGTTACCTACTTACGATGAACACTGAAGCTTTCTTT
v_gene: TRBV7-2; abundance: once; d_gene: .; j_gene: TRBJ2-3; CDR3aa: CASSTPPAGTQYF; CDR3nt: TGTGCCAGCAGCACTCCCCCCGCAGGGACGCAGTATTTT
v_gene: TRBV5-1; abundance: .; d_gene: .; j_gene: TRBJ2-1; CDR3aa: CASSPGDSYNEQFF; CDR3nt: TGCGCCAGCAGTCCGGGGGACTCCTACAATGAGCAGTTCTTC
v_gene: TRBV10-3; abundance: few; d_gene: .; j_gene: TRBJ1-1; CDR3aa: CAIARAVGGGEAFF; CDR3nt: TGTGCCATCGCCCGGGCCGTAGGTGGAGGTGAAGCTTTCTTT
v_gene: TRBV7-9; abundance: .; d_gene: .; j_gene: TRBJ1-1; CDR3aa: CASSYTTENTEAFF; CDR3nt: TGTGCCAGCAGCTATACGACAGAGAACACTGAAGCTTTCTTT
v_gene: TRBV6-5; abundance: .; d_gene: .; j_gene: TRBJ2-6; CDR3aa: CASSYTALYF; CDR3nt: TGTGCCAGCAGTTACACTGCTTTGTATTTC